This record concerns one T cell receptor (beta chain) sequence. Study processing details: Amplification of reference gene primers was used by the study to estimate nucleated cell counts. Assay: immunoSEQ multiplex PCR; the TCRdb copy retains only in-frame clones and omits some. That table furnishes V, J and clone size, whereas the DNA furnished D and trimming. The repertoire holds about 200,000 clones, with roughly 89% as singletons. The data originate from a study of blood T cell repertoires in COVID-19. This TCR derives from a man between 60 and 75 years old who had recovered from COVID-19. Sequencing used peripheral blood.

The DNA for the CDR3 is TGTGCCATCAGTGAGTCGGACAGGGGGCTTTGGACTGAAGCTTTCTTT. This gives the protein CAISESDRGLWTEAFF. The gene calls are TRBV10-3 and TRBJ1-1, with 11 positions matching TRBD1. Germline V CDR1 and CDR2: ENHRY, SYGVKD. With V trimmed by 0 bases and J by 5 bases, 5 bases remained unmatched. CDR3 length: 16 amino acids.